The 11 T cell receptor beta chains below all came from one sample that was sequenced in a study of blood T cell repertoires in COVID-19 (dated by TCRdb to 2020 to 2022). Libraries were made using the immunoSEQ multiplex PCR assay. The immuneACCESS repertoire file appears here via TCRdb, limited to in-frame rearrangements. These files lack a portion of the clones; in checked studies, under half of the deficit traces to unresolved V genes, and the cause of the others is not known. In this sample the table shows 500,000 to 600,000 clones, around 90% of which occur a single time. Of the sample, roughly 7.3% falls within the top ten clones. Sequenced input: peripheral blood. These receptor sequences come from a woman aged 45-60 years with COVID-19, enrolled during active disease.

The genes are TRBV10-3 and TRBJ1-5; unclear D gene. V was shortened by 4 bases and J by 4 bases, with 8 bases between the two germline ends. The CDR3 is 13 amino acids. Germline-derived CDR1 and CDR2 are ENHRY and SYGVKD. The CDR3 loop is CAISGPANQPQHF. DNA of the CDR3: TGTGCCATCAGTGGACCAGCGAATCAGCCCCAGCATTTT.

The J gene is TRBJ1-1, the V gene TRBV5-1, with no clear D. CDR1 is SGHRS and CDR2 is YFSETQ in the germline V gene. The CDR3 extends over 10 amino acids. Trimming left V 4 bases short and J 4 bases short, with 2 bases between. This CDR3 is CASSLTEAFF. CDR3 sequence (DNA): TGCGCCAGCAGCCTCACTGAAGCTTTCTTT.

This rearrangement joins TRBV25-1 to TRBJ2-7; perhaps TRBD2 as D (6 bases). Germline values: CDR1 MGHDK, CDR2 SYGVNS. The CDR3 has 15 residues. V gave up 2 bases and J gave up 2 bases, with 13 bases separating them. Here the CDR3 DNA reads TGTGCCAGCAGTGAAGGCGGGGTTACGACCTACGAGCAGTACTTC. Translation: CASSEGGVTTYEQYF.

The gene calls are TRBV28 and TRBJ1-1, with TRBD1 identical over 7 bases. Germline loops: CDR1 MDHEN, CDR2 SYDVKM. The CDR3 totals 14 residues. The ends lost 5 bases at V and 6 bases at J; junction bases unmatched: 9. CDR3 in DNA: TGTGCCAGCAGTGTAAGGGGGCTTCGGGCTGAAGCTTTCTTT. This gives the protein CASSVRGLRAEAFF.

The genes are TRBV6-1 and TRBJ1-2; 7 nucleotides match TRBD1. This CDR3 is built from 15 residues. V lost 1 base to trimming and J lost 4 bases; unmatched junction nucleotides: 6. Germline V gene sequence: CDR1 MNHNS, CDR2 SASEGT. CDR3 in amino acids: CASSEEVWDSYGYTF. CDR3 nucleotide sequence: TGTGCCAGCAGTGAAGAGGTTTGGGACAGCTATGGCTACACCTTC.

This rearrangement joins TRBV9 to TRBJ2-7; D is perhaps TRBD1 (5 bases). The germline CDR1 and CDR2 sequences are SGDLS and YYNGEE. V was clipped by 3 bases and J by 2 bases, with 15 bases between them. The CDR3 has 15 amino acids. In DNA, the CDR3 is TGTGCCAGCAGCGCAACGGACATCCGTGCCTACGAGCAGTACTTC. Translated: CASSATDIRAYEQYF.

V is TRBV27 and J is TRBJ2-4, with a weak D call TRBD2 (6 bases). The germline V and J ends were trimmed by 3 bases and 5 bases, with 8 bases remaining between them. Germline V gene data show CDR1 as MNHEY and CDR2 as SMNVEV (reference sequence). This CDR3 region has 13 residues. CDR3 amino acids: CASSFTGENIQYF. The DNA for the CDR3 is TGTGCCAGCAGTTTCACGGGAGAAAACATTCAGTACTTC.

The rearrangement links TRBV7-6 to TRBJ1-1; no definite D call. The germline V gene encodes CDR1 SGHVS and CDR2 FNYEAQ. The CDR3 runs to 14 residues. V lost 2 bases and J 1 base, leaving 8 bases between the germline ends. For the CDR3, the DNA is TGTGCCAGCAGCTTATTAGGAGGGAACACTGAAGCTTTCTTT. Its protein is CASSLLGGNTEAFF.

This chain links TRBV7-6 with TRBJ2-5; D is perhaps TRBD2 (6 bases). Germline V gene sequence: CDR1 SGHVS, CDR2 FNYEAQ. CDR3 length: 13 amino acids. The V end lost 6 bases, the J end lost 5 bases, and 13 bases lay between the germline ends. The CDR3 here is CASSIGEVETQYF. CDR3 nucleotide sequence: TGTGCCAGCAGTATCGGGGAGGTCGAGACCCAGTACTTC.

The chain is built from TRBV6-5 and TRBJ2-7, with TRBD2 as a possible D gene (6 bases). The CDR3 totals 15 residues. The germline CDR1 and CDR2 sequences are MNHEY and SVGAGI. V was trimmed by 6 bases and J by 2 bases, leaving 17 bases between them. CDR3 loop: CASRSPGTQTYEQYF. CDR3 DNA: TGTGCCAGCAGATCACCCGGGACTCAAACCTACGAGCAGTACTTC.

The chain carries TRBV5-1 and TRBJ2-3; D may be TRBD1 (6 bases). The germline V gene has CDR1 SGHRS and CDR2 YFSETQ. CDR3 length equals 14 residues. V was pared by 5 bases and J by 0 bases, with 10 bases between. Written as DNA, the CDR3 is TGCGCCAGCAGTCAGGGGATTAGCACAGATACGCAGTATTTT. Its translation: CASSQGISTDTQYF.